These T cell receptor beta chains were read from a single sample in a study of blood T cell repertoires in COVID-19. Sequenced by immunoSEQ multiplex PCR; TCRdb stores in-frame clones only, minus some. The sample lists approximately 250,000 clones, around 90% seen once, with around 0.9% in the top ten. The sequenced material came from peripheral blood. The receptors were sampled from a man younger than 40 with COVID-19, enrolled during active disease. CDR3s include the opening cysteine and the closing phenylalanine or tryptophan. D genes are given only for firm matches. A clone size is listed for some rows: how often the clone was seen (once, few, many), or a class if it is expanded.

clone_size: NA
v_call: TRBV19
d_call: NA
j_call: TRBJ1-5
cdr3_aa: CASSTSSNQPQHF

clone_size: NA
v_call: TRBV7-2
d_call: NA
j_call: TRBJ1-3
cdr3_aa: CASSFSVIPGNTIYF

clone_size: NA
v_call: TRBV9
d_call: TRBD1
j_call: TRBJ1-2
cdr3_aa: CASSVEGQDGYGYTF

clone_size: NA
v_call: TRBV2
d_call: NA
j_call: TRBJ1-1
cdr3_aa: CASSAGSANTEAFF

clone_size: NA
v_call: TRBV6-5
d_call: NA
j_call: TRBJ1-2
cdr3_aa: CASRMDRAVGYTF

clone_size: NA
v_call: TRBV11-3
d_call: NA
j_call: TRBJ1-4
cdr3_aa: CASSSRTEPNEKLFF

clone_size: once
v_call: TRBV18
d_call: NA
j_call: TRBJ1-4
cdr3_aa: CASSPSVREKLFF

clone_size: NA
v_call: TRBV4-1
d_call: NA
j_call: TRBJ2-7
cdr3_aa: CASSQDLLQLYEQYF

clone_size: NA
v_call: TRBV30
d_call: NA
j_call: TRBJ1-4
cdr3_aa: CAGRGGTNEKLFF

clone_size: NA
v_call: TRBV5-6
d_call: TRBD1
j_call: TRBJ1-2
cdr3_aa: CASSLAGQNYGYTF

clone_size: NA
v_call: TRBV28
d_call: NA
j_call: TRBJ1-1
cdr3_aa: CASTQLQGNTEAFF

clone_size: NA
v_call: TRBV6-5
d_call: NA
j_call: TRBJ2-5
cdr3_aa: CASSHLDSTETQYF

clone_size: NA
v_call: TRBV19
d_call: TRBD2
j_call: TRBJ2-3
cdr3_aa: CASSRLAGTDTQYF

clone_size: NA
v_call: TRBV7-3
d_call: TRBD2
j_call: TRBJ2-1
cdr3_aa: CASSVAGGLINEQFF

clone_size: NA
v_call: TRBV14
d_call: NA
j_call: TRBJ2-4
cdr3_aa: CASSQGTRSIQYF

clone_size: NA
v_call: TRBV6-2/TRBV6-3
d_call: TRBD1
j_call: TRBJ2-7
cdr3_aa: CASSQTGSYEQYF

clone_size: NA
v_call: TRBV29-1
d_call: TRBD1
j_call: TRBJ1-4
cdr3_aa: CSVTGSGNGNNEKLFF

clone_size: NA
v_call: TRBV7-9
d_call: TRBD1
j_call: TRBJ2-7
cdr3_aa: CASSLSRRGTGGAYEQYF

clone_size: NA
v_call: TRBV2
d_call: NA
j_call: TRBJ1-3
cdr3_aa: CASSSKTEDTIYF

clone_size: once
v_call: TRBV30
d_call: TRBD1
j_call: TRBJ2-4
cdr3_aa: CAWSVVGTGVENIQYF

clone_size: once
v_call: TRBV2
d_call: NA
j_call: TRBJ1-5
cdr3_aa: CASSQEDGSNQPQHF

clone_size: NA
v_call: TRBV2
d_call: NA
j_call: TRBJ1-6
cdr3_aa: CASSPRTTDNSPLHF

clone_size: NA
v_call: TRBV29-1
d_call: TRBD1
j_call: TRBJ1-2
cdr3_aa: CSVPGQGYGYTF

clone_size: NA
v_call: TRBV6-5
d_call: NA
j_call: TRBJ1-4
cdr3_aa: CASRHGGEKLFF

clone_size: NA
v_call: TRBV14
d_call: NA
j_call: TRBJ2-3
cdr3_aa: CASSQLRVKNTDTQYF

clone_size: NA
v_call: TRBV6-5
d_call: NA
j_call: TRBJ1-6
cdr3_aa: CASSSPRQANSPLHF

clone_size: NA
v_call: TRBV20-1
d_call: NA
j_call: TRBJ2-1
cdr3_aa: CSLEGLNEQFF

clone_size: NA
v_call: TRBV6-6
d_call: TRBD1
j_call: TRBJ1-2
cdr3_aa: CASSTRDRYYGYTF

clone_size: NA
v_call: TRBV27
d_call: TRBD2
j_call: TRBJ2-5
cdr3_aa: CASSWLAGGPQETQYF

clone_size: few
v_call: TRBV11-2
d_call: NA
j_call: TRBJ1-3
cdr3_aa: CASSLDPGRFDTIYF

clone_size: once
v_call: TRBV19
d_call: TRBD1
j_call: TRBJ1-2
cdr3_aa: CASSIAGQGGGYTF

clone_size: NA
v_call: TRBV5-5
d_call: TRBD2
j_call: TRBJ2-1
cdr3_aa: CASSLAASGDNEQFF

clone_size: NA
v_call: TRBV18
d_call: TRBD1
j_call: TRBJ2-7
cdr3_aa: CASSTGQGSYEQYF

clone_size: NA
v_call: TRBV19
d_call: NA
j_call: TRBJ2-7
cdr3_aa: CATSYGGWGSPYEQYF

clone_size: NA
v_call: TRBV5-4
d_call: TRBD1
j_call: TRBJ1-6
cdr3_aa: CASSQGWDRAPNSPLHF

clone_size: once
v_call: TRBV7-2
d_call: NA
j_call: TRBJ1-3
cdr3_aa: CAGGGGGNTIYF

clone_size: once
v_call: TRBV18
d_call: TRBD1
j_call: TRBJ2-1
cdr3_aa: CASSPRQGSSYNEQFF

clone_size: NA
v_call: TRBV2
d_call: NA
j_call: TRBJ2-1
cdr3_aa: CASKDFFLRRQFF

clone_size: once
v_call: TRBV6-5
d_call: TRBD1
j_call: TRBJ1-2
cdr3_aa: CAAHPGQRFYGYTF

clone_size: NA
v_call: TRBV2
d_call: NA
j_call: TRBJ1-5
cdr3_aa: CASSLVGQPQHF

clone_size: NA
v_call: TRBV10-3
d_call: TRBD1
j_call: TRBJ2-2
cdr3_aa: CAISEYQGESNTGELFF

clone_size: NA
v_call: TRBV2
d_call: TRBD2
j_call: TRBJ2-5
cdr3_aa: CASRGLGTSEEETQYF

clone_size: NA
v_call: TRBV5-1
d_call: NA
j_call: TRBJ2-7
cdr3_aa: CASSLSVASYEQYF

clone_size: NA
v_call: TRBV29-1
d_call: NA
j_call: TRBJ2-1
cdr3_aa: CSVARGARGQFF

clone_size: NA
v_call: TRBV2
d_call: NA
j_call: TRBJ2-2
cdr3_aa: CASSEGSGANTGELFF

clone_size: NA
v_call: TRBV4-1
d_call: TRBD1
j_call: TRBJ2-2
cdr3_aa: CASSQERDRGRPNTGELFF

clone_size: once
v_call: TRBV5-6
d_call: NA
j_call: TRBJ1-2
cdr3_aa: CASSLNFYGYTF

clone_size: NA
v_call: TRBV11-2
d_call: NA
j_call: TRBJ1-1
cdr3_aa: CASSLRSGPPEAFF

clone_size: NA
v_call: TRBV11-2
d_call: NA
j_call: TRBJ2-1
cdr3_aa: CASSLVATHYNEQFF

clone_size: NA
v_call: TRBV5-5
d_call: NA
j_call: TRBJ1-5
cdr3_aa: CASSLGRDNQPQHF

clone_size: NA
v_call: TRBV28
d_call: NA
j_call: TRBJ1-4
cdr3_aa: CASSRSGGDEKLFF

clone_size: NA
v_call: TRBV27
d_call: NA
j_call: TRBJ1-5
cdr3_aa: CASSYPRGPQHF

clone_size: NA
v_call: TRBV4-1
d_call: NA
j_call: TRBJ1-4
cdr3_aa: CASSPLGRTTNEKLFF

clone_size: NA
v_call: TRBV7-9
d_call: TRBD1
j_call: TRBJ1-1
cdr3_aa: CASSLDGTELAAFF

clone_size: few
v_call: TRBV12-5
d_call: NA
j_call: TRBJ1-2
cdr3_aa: CASKKTAIVEYGYTF

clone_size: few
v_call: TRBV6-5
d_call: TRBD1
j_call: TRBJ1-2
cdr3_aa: CASRGQGFSYGYTF